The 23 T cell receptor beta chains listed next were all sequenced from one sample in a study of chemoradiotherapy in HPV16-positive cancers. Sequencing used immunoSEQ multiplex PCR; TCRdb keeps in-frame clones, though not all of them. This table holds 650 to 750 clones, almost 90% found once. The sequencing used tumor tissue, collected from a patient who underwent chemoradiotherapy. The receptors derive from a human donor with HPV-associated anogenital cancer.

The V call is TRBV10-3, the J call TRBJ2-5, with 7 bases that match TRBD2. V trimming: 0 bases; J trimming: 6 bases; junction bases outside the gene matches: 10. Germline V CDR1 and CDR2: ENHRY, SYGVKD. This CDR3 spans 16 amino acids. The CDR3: CAISESGEGVGKTQYF. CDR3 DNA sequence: TGTGCCATCAGTGAGTCGGGGGAGGGAGTAGGAAAGACCCAGTACTTC.

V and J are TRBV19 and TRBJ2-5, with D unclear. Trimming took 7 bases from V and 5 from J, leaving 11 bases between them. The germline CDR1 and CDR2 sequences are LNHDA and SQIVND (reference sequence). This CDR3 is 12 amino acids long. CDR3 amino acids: CASKKEPETQYF. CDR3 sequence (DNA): TGTGCCAGTAAGAAGGAACCGGAGACCCAGTACTTC.

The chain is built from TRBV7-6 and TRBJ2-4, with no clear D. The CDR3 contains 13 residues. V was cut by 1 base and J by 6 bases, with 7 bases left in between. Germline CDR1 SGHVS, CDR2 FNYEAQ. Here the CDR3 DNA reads TGTGCCAGCAGCTTAGGGCCGAGAAACATTCAGTACTTC. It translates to CASSLGPRNIQYF.

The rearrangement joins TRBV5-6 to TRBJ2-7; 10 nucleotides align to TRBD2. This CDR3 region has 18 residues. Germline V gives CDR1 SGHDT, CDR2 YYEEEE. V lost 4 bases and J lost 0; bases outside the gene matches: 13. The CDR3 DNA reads TGTGCCAGCAGCATCGGCCTAGCGGGGGCCTTAACCTCCTACGAGCAGTACTTC. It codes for CASSIGLAGALTSYEQYF.

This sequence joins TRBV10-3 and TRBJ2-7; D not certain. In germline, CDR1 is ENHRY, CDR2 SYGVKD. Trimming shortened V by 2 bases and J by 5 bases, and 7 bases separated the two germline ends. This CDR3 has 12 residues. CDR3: CAISEISNEQYF. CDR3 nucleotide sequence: TGTGCCATCAGTGAGATAAGCAACGAGCAGTACTTC.

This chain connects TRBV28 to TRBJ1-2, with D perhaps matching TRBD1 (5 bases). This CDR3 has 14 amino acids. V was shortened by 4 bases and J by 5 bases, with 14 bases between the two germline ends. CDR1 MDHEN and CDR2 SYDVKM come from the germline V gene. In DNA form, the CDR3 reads TGTGCCAGCAGTTCAGCGGGGGGATCGTATGGCTACACCTTC. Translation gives CASSSAGGSYGYTF.

CDR3 coding DNA: TGTGCCTGTCAAGGGTCTTATAGCAATCAGCCCCAGCATTTT. It encodes CACQGSYSNQPQHF. The chain carries TRBV6-6 and TRBJ1-5; D uncertain. The CDR3 is 14 amino acids. V lost 11 bases and J 0 bases, leaving 14 bases between the germline ends. The V gene's germline CDR1 is MNHNY and CDR2 SVGAGI (reference sequence).

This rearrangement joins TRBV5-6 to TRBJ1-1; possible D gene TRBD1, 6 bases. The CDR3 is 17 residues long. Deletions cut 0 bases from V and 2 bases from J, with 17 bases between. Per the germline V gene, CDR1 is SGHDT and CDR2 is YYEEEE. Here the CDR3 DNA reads TGTGCCAGCAGCTTGGGGTGGGGGGCTCGAGTAAACACTGAAGCTTTCTTT. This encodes CASSLGWGARVNTEAFF.

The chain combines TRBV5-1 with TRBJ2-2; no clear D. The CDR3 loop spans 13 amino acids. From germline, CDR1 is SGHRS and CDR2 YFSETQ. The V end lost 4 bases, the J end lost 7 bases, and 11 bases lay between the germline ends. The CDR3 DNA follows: TGCGCCAGCAGCGCCCCTGGCGACGGGGAGCTGTTTTTT. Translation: CASSAPGDGELFF.

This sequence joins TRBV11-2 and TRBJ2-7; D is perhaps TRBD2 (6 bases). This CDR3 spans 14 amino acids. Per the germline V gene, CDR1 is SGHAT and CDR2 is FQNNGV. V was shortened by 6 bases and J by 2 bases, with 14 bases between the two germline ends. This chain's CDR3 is CASSHRGRAYEQYF. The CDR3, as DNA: TGTGCCAGCAGTCACCGGGGGAGAGCCTACGAGCAGTACTTC.

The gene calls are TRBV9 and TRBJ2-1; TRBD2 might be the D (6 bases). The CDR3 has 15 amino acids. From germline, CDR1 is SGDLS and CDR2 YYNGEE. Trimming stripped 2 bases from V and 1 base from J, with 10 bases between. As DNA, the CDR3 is TGTGCCAGCAGCGTGAGCGGGTTATCCTACAATGAGCAGTTCTTC. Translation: CASSVSGLSYNEQFF.

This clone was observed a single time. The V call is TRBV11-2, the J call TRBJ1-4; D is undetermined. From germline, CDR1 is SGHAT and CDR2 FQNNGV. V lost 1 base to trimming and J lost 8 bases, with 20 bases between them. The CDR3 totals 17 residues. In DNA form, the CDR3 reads TGTGCCAGCAGCTTAGCGCGGCGGTCTGGGCAGTTCGAAAAACTGTTTTTT. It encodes CASSLARRSGQFEKLFF.

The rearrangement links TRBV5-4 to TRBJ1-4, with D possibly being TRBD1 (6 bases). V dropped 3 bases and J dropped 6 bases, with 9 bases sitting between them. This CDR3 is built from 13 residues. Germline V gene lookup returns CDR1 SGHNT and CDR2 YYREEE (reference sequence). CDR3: CASSSRQDEKLFF. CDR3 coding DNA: TGTGCCAGCAGCTCCCGACAGGATGAAAAACTGTTTTTT.

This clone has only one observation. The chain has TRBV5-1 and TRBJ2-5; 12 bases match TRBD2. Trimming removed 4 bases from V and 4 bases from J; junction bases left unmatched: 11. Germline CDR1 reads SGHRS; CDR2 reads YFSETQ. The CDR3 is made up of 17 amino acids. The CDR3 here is CASSPKTGLAGIETQYF. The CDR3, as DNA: TGCGCCAGCAGCCCGAAGACTGGACTAGCGGGGATAGAGACCCAGTACTTC.

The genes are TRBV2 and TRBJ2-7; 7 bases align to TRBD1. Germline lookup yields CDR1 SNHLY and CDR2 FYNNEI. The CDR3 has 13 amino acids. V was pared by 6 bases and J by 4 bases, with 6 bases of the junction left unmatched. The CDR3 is CASRGGSGYEQYF. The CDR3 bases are TGTGCCAGCAGAGGGGGCTCTGGGTACGAGCAGTACTTC.

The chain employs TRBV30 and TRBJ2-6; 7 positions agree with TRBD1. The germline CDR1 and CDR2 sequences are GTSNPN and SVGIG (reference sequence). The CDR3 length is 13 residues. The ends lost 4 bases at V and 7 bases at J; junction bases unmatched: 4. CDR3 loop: CAWNQGVANVLTF. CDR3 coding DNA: TGTGCCTGGAACCAGGGGGTAGCCAACGTCCTGACTTTC. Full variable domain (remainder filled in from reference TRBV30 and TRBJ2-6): SQTIHQWPATLVQPVGSPLSLECTVEGTSNPNLYWYRQAAGRGLQLLFYSVGIGQISSEVPQNLSASRPQDRQFILSSKKLLLSDSGFYLCAWNQGVANVLTFGAGSRLTVL.

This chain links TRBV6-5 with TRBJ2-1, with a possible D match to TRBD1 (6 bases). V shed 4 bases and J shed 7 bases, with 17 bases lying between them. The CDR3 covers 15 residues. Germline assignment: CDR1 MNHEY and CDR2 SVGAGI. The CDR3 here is CASSSSAQGLNEQFF. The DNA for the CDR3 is TGTGCCAGCAGTTCCTCGGCACAGGGTCTGAATGAGCAGTTCTTC.

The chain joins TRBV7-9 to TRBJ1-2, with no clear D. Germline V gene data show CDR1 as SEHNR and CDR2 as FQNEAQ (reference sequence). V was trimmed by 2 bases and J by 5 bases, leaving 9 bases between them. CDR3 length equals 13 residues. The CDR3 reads CASSLNLEYGYTF. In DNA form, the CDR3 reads TGTGCCAGCAGCTTAAACCTGGAATATGGCTACACCTTC.

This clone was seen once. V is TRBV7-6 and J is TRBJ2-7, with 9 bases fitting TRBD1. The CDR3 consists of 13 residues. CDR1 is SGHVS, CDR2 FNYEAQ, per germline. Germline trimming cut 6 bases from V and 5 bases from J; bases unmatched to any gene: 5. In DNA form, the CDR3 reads TGTGCCAGCAGGGGACAGGGAGTCCACGAGCAGTACTTC. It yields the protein CASRGQGVHEQYF.

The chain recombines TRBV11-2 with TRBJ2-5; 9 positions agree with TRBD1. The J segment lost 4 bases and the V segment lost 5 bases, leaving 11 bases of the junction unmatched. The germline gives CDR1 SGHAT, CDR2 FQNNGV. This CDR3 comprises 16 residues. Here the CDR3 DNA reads TGTGCCAGCAGCCAATACACCCGGGACAGGGTAGAGACCCAGTACTTC. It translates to CASSQYTRDRVETQYF.

In nucleotides, the CDR3 is TGTGCCAGCAGGCCCTTGAGGGGTTGGAACACTGAAGCTTTCTTT. Protein product: CASRPLRGWNTEAFF. The chain carries TRBV6-5 and TRBJ1-1, with D tentatively TRBD1 (5 bases). Between the trimmed V and J ends, which lost 6 bases and 1 base, there was a span of 15 bases. This CDR3 comprises 15 residues. Germline CDR1 is MNHEY and CDR2 is SVGAGI.

This CDR3 is CASSLIARPSYNEQFF. The CDR3 bases are TGTGCCAGCAGCTTAATCGCCCGACCAAGCTACAATGAGCAGTTCTTC. The chain combines TRBV7-3 with TRBJ2-1; D gene unclear. Germline lookup yields CDR1 SGHTA and CDR2 FQGTGA. The CDR3 consists of 16 residues. V lost 1 base to trimming and J lost 3 bases, with 13 bases between them.

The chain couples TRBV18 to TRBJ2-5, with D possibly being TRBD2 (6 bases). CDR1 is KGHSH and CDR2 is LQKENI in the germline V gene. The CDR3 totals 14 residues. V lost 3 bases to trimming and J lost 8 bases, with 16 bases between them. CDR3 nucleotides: TGTGCCAGCTCACCGGACCATGGGGGGAAAACCCAGTACTTC. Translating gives CASSPDHGGKTQYF.